This entry lists 7 T cell receptor beta chains sequenced from one sample in a study of molecular identifiers for immune sequencing clone quantification. TCRdb fed the PCR reads into MiXCR, producing one record per CDR3 protein. The sample has hundreds of thousands of distinct CDR3 sequences; roughly 24% are singletons. Source material: naive CD8+ T cells from blood, with Jurkat cell RNA spiked in. The subset was: FACS-sorted CD8+CD4-CCR7+CD45RA+ naive T cells. The receptors stem from a human donor in good health. Some libraries in this study had Jurkat cell RNA spiked in.

Concerning this clonotype: A much bigger clone sits one base away, suggesting this may be a read error. V usage is TRBV20-1 and J usage is TRBJ2-7; D is perhaps TRBD2 (6 bases). Germline lookup yields CDR1 DFQATT and CDR2 SNEGSKA (reference sequence). CDR3 length: 15 residues. In DNA form, the CDR3 reads TGCAGTGCTAGAGATCCGACGGAGGGCACCTACGGGCAGTACTTC. It specifies CSARDPTEGTYGQYF.

V is TRBV27 and J is TRBJ2-1; a possible D gene is TRBD2 (5 bases). The CDR3 is 14 residues long. Looked up from germline, CDR1 is MNHEY and CDR2 is SMNVEV (reference sequence). V shed 8 bases and J shed 3 bases, with 14 bases lying between them. CDR3: CASFDGLDYNEQFF. For the CDR3, the DNA is TGTGCCAGCTTCGACGGACTGGACTACAATGAGCAGTTCTTC.

To note about this clonotype: A much larger clone sits a single nucleotide away, making a read error possible. The chain has TRBV20-1 and TRBJ2-3, with TRBD2 matching 14 bases. CDR1 is DFQATT and CDR2 is SNEGSKA in the germline V gene (reference sequence). The CDR3 runs to 13 residues. CDR3 region: CRGTSGSTDTQNF. The CDR3 DNA sequence: TGCAGGGGGACTAGCGGGAGTACAGATACGCAGAATTTT.

This clonotype was counted between two and nine times. The gene calls are TRBV19 and TRBJ2-1; the D gene is possibly TRBD2 (5 bases). CDR3 length: 12 residues. Germline loops: CDR1 LNHDA, CDR2 SQIVND (reference sequence). Trimming shortened V by 6 bases and J by 4 bases, and 7 bases separated the two germline ends. The CDR3 DNA reads as TGTGCCAGTAGATCGGGGTACAATGAGCAGTTCTTC. Translation: CASRSGYNEQFF.

V and J are TRBV19 and TRBJ2-7; D uncertain. This CDR3 is 11 amino acids long. Germline-derived CDR1 and CDR2 are LNHDA and SQIVND (reference sequence). Trimming took 10 bases from V and 5 from J, leaving 12 bases between them. The CDR3: CATSWANEQYF. CDR3 sequence (DNA): TGTGCCACTTCGTGGGCTAACGAGCAGTACTTC.

The rearrangement joins TRBV20-1 to TRBJ2-1; D possibly matches TRBD1 or TRBD2 (6 bases each). CDR3 length equals 13 residues. Trimming pared 6 bases from V and 9 bases from J, leaving 18 bases between. CDR1 DFQATT and CDR2 SNEGSKA come from the germline V gene (reference sequence). This CDR3 reads CSALEGLGGEQFF. CDR3 nucleotide sequence: TGCAGTGCCTTGGAGGGATTAGGGGGTGAGCAGTTCTTC.

About this clonotype itself: With a much larger clone just one base away, this may be a read error. The chain couples TRBV7-9 to TRBJ1-3; TRBD1 agrees at 7 bases. The CDR3 is made up of 15 amino acids. Germline trimming cut 5 bases from V and 5 bases from J; bases unmatched to any gene: 9. Per germline, CDR1 SEHNR and CDR2 FQNEAQ (reference sequence). In DNA form, the CDR3 reads TGTGCCAGCAGCCCAACAGGGGTATCTAGAAACACCATATATTTT. It specifies CASSPTGVSRNTIYF. The full variable domain, in which reference TRBV7-9 and TRBJ1-3 provide the parts outside the CDR3, is DTGVSQNPRHKITKRGQNVTFRCDPISEHNRLYWYRQTLGQGPEFLTYFQNEAQLEKSRLLSDRFSAERPKGSFSTLEIQRTEQGDSAMYLCASSPTGVSRNTIYFGEGSWLTVV.